These 8 T cell receptor beta chains share one sample of origin, sequenced in a study of metastatic and nonmetastatic thyroid tumors. Among the patients, none had received any treatment before thyroid surgery. TCRdb re-clonotyped the PCR reads through MiXCR. Of about 16,000 clones in the sample, around 14% were seen once. Sequencing input: blood. The receptors shown here come from a female donor with papillary thyroid cancer or a benign thyroid nodule (not recorded which). Some clones in this sample may be carry-over from other donors' samples.

In this sample, this clone turned up a few times. The chain joins TRBV2 to TRBJ2-3; D remains ambiguous. Germline V gene lookup returns CDR1 SNHLY and CDR2 FYNNEI. Deletions cut 3 bases from V and 2 bases from J, with 9 bases between. The CDR3 extends over 14 amino acids. Here the CDR3 reads CASSDTSYTDTQYF. CDR3 nucleotides: TGTGCCAGCAGTGATACCTCCTACACAGATACGCAGTATTTT.

The chain couples TRBV28 to TRBJ1-5; no clear D. Germline V CDR1 and CDR2: MDHEN, SYDVKM. The V gene lost 10 bases and the J gene lost 5 bases, with 15 bases spanning the gap. The CDR3 spans 13 residues. CDR3 coding DNA: TGTGCCATCTGGTCACACAGTGATCAGCCCCAGCATTTT. It translates to CAIWSHSDQPQHF.

This clone was seen repeatedly, ten times or more. This chain connects TRBV25-1 to TRBJ2-1, with TRBD1 identical over 7 bases. V was pared by 7 bases and J by 3 bases, with 6 bases of the junction left unmatched. The CDR3 runs 14 residues. Germline CDR1 is MGHDK and CDR2 is SYGVNS. The CDR3 sequence: CASKPGQNYNEQFF. CDR3 coding DNA: TGTGCCAGCAAGCCGGGACAGAACTACAATGAGCAGTTCTTC.

This clone has a count of ten or more. This sequence joins TRBV5-1 and TRBJ1-3; D gene ambiguous. Germline-derived CDR1 and CDR2 are SGHRS and YFSETQ. V shed 3 bases and J shed 2 bases, with 9 bases lying between them. The CDR3 sequence is 14 residues long. This CDR3 is CASSSGEAGNTIYF. The CDR3 DNA is TGCGCCAGCAGCTCCGGGGAGGCTGGAAACACCATATATTTT.

The V gene is TRBV7-9, the J gene TRBJ2-1; D is ambiguous. The V gene lost 7 bases and the J gene lost 0 bases, with 28 bases spanning the gap. The CDR3 runs 20 residues. Germline assignment: CDR1 SEHNR and CDR2 FQNEAQ (reference sequence). The CDR3 region has the DNA TGTGCCAGCACCACAAAAGGCCAAAAGATCCCTTTAGGCTCCTACAATGAGCAGTTCTTC. Translated: CASTTKGQKIPLGSYNEQFF.

This clone rates as medium-sized. The chain uses TRBV6-1 and TRBJ1-6; D may be TRBD1 (5 bases). The CDR3 extends over 16 amino acids. With 7 bases removed from V and 0 bases from J, the gap between germline ends came to 13 bases. CDR1 and CDR2 (germline): MNHNS, SASEGT. The CDR3 DNA follows: TGTGCCAGCACCAAAGGGGAGAGCTCCTATAATTCACCCCTCCACTTT. Protein: CASTKGESSYNSPLHF.

This clone has only a few counts. CDR3 in amino acids: CASTVAGGTDTQYF. CDR3 coding DNA: TGTGCCAGCACCGTAGCGGGGGGGACAGATACGCAGTATTTT. The chain uses TRBV12-3 or TRBV12-4 and TRBJ2-3, with TRBD2 matching 11 bases. V lost 7 bases and J lost 3; bases outside the gene matches: 3. This CDR3 is 14 amino acids long.

This clone is medium-sized by share. J is TRBJ1-6 and V is TRBV28, with D unclear. The CDR3 contains 15 residues. From germline, CDR1 is MDHEN and CDR2 SYDVKM. Trimming stripped 7 bases from V and 7 bases from J, with 17 bases between. The CDR3 reads CASTPSTGLNSPLHF. In nucleotides, the CDR3 is TGTGCCAGCACACCCTCGACCGGGTTAAATTCACCCCTCCACTTT.